This note documents a single T cell receptor beta chain sequence. Together with a sample-barcoded 5' primer, a J-beta primer mix was included in a second PCR lasting roughly 6 to 12 cycles. TCRdb used MiXCR to reprocess the 5' RACE reads, holding one entry per CDR3 protein. The top ten hold roughly 3.5% of the sample, which has 600,000 to 1,000,000 distinct CDR3 sequences, approximately 25% seen once. This specimen comes from a study of blood T cells in healthy people across ages. The CDR3 contains 13 residues. The germline V gene encodes CDR1 MNHNS and CDR2 SASEGT. V shed 6 bases and J shed 6 bases, with 12 bases lying between them. Extraction of total RNA produced a minimum of 5.5 micrograms from each sample. This same sample was also taken into another study, of T cells of mothers and their children. That source adds: For cDNA synthesis, the complete extracted RNA was used (about 1.4 ug per 15 ul).

The chain recombines TRBV6-1 with TRBJ1-5; TRBD1 might be the D (5 bases). The receptor was derived from a boy younger than 18 in good health. Sequencing used blood. CDR3 sequence (DNA): TGTGCCAGCAGACTTTGGGGGGGTCAGCCCCAGCATTTT. Its protein is CASRLWGGQPQHF.